This TCR beta chain emerged from a study of T cells in women clearing cervical HPV infection. Profiling relied on immunoSEQ multiplex PCR, and the TCRdb table lists in-frame clones only, not all of them. Here the sample table reports about 23,000 clones. Comments on this clone: The DNA ends 3 residues before the CDR3 does, and the rest of the CDR3 is filled in from the germline J gene.

Germline values: CDR1 KGHDR, CDR2 SFDVKD. The CDR3 sequence is 15 residues long. The trim removed 7 bases at V and 5 bases at J, leaving 12 bases unmatched. The sequence was collected from a woman aged 18 to 69 with a cervical HPV16 infection that either progressed to CIN3+ or cleared (not recorded which). Material for sequencing was blood buffy coat. This rearrangement joins TRBV24-1 to TRBJ2-5, with TRBD2 matching 7 bases. CDR3 in amino acids: CATSGKWTRTETQYF. Partial CDR3 DNA: TGTGCCACCAGCGGAAAATGGACTAGAACCGAGACC.